This T cell receptor (beta chain) was recorded in a study of T cell changes during pregnancy in multiple sclerosis. Repertoires were generated with immunoSEQ multiplex PCR, while TCRdb's copy carries only in-frame clones and drops some. Among 30,000 to 35,000 clones, nearly 90% were seen once, and the ten largest hold under 0.75%. The CDR3 spans 14 residues. Germline lookup yields CDR1 SGHRS and CDR2 YFSETQ. Trimming took 4 bases from V and 4 from J, leaving 13 bases between them. This TCR derives from a female donor in good health, enrolled as a control in a pregnancy study. The rearrangement links TRBV5-1 to TRBJ2-3; D might be TRBD2 (6 bases). This sample comprised CD4+ T cells from peripheral blood mononuclear cells, obtained in the third trimester of pregnancy. In DNA form, the CDR3 reads TGCGCCAGCAGCCCCTCAGGGACTGCAGATACGCAGTATTTT. Its protein is CASSPSGTADTQYF.